The entry that follows covers one T cell receptor (beta chain) sequence. Its antigen is unknown. The same CDR3 arises from other DNA sequences in this sample as well. CD4+ cells yielded CD45RA+ naive and CD45RA-negative memory subsets. Around 30,000 T cell genomes, or 200 to 250 ng DNA, went into the sorted-subset replicate PCRs. Clones were read by immunoSEQ multiplex PCR, and TCRdb kept only the in-frame ones, dropping some. The sample consists of 2 million to 2.5 million clones, 85% to 95% of them appearing once. This sample was taken from a study of shared clonotypes between healthy human individuals. CDR1 is MNHNS, CDR2 SASEGT, per germline. The CDR3 extends over 13 amino acids. Trimming cost V 3 bases and J 5 bases, with 10 bases left between them. Study conclusions and caveats: Generation of non-shared clonotypes was less probable than generation of clonotypes shared by all four donors.

This chain links TRBV6-1 with TRBJ1-2, with D perhaps matching TRBD1 (5 bases). The sample comprised naive CD4+ T cells from PBMCs. Subset defined: CD45RA+ positively selected. The TCR was taken from a man younger than 35 in good health. Some clones in this sample may be carry-over from other donors' samples. The CDR3 sequence: CASSEAGLYGYTF. The CDR3 DNA reads as TGTGCCAGCAGTGAGGCAGGGCTGTATGGCTACACCTTC.